The clone carrying this T cell receptor (beta chain) appeared a single time. The antigen remains undetermined. This sample is part of a study of T cells in Graves' hyperthyroidism and ophthalmopathy. This CDR3 spans 13 amino acids. The germline V gene encodes CDR1 SGHAT and CDR2 FQDESV (reference sequence). The V segment lost 8 bases and the J segment 6 bases; nucleotides outside the gene matches: 9. Amplified TCR beta CDR3 regions came from RNA transcripts. A first-round RT-PCR of the TCR CDR3 used the HTBI primer set. MiXCR, run by TCRdb on the multiplex PCR reads, gives a single entry per CDR3 protein. The data show approximately 590,000 distinct CDR3 sequences, more than 45% seen once. Notes on the study in general: Among thyroid clonotypes expanded above 0.001, most also appeared in blood.

No ophthalmopathy progression within 18 months constituted stable Graves' hyperthyroidism. This clonotype was obtained from a young woman with Graves' hyperthyroidism. The sample consisted of peripheral blood or thyroid tissue (not recorded which). The rearrangement uses TRBV11-1 and TRBJ1-2; 7 positions agree with TRBD1. The CDR3 loop reads CASGPGTANGYTF. CDR3 nucleotide sequence: TGTGCCAGCGGGCCCGGGACAGCAAATGGCTACACCTTC.